Sequencing of this T cell receptor beta chain was carried out in a study of beta chain features in type 1 diabetes. At the level of the study: Healthy donors and patients had similar age, gender and cell yields. Study-level points and caveats: When Type 1 diabetes patients were examined, their TCRB CDR3s proved moderately but significantly shorter in all four CD4+ subsets. A pattern of fewer insertions and more deletions at VDJ junctions was seen in type 1 diabetes patients.

CDR3 length: 13 residues. CDR1 is SQVTM, CDR2 ANQGSEA, per germline. V was pared by 3 bases and J by 4 bases, with 11 bases between. What was sequenced were expressed TCRB transcripts, since all of the isolated RNA had been reverse transcribed. Repertoires were generated with immunoSEQ multiplex PCR, while TCRdb's copy carries only in-frame clones and drops some. The sample gives some 200,000 clones, about a tenth of which show up once; about 1.2% is in the top ten. The purity of all sorted populations exceeded 98%. A remark on this clone: As yet, its antigen is unknown.

The sample comprised central memory CD4+ T cells from blood. The TCR originated in a man aged 18 to 35 in good health. The chain is built from TRBV29-1 and TRBJ2-3; D not certain. The DNA for the CDR3 is TGCAGCGTTGATGGCGGCTTGCCAGATACGCAGTATTTT. The encoded protein is CSVDGGLPDTQYF.